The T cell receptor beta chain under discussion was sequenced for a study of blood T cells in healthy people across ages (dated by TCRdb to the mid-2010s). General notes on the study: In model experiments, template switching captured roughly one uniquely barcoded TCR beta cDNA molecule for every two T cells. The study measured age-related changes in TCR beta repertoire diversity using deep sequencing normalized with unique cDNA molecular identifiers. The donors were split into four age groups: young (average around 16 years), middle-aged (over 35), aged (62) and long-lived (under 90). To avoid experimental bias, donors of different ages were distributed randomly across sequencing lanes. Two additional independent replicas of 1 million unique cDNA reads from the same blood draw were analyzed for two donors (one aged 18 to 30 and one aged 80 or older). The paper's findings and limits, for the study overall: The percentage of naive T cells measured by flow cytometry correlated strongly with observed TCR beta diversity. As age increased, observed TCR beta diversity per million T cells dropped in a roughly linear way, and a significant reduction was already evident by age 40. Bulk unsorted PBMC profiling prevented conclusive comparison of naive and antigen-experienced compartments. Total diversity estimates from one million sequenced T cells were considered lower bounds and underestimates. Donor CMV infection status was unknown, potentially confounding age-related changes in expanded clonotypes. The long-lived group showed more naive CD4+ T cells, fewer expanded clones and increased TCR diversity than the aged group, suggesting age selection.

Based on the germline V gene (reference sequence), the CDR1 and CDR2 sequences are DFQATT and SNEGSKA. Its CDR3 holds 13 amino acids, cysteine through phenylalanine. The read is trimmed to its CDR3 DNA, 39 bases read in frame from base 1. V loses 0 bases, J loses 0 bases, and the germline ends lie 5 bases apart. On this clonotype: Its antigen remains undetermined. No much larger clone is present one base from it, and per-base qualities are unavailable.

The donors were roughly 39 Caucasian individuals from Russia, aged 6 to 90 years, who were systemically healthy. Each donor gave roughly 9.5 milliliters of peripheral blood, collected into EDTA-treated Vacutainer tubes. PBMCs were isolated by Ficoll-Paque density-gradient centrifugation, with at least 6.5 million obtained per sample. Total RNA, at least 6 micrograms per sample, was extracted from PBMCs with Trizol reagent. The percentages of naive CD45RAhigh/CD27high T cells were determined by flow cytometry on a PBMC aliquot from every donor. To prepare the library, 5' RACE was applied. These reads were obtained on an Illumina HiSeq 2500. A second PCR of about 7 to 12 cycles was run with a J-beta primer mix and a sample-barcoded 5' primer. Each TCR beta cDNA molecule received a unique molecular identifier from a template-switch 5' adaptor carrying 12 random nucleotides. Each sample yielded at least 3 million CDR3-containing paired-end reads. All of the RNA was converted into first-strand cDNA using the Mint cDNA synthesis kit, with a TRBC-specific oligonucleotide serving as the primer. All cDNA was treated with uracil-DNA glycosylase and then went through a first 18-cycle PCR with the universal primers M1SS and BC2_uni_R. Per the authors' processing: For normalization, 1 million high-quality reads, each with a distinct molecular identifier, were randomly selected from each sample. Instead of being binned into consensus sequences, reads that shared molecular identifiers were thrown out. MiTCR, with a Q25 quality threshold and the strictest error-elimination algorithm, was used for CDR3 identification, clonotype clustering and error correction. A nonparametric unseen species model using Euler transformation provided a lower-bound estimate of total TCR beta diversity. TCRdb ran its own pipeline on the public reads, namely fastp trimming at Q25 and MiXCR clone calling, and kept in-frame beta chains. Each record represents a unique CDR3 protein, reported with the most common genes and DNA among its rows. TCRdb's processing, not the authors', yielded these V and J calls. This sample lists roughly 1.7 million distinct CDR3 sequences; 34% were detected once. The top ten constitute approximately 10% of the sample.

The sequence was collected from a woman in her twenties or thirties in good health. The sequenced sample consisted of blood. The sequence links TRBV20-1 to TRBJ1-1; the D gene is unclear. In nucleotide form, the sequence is TGCAGTGCTAGAGACTACGTGAACACTGAAGCTTTCTTT. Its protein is CSARDYVNTEAFF.